The rows below give T cell receptor beta chains drawn from one sample of a study of shared clonotypes between healthy human individuals. Measured with immunoSEQ multiplex PCR; TCRdb has only the in-frame clones, and not every one. The table shows about 610,000 clones, with 95% to 96% occurring only once. The sample was naive CD8+ T cells sorted from blood. The source is a woman in her 30s in good health. Both conserved end residues are part of each CDR3. D genes are given only for firm matches. Size values are once, few and many counts, or a class for expanded clones, and some rows have none.

J gene	V gene	clone size	D gene	CDR3 protein	CDR3 DNA
TRBJ2-3	TRBV4-1	NA	TRBD2	CASSHLAGLTDTQYF	TGCGCCAGCAGCCACCTAGCGGGATTGACAGATACGCAGTATTTT
TRBJ2-2	TRBV29-1	NA	NA	CSVGIGNTGELFF	TGCAGCGTTGGAATTGGGAACACCGGGGAGCTGTTTTTT
TRBJ2-7	TRBV27	NA	NA	CASSLYRSAYEQYF	TGTGCCAGCAGTTTATATAGGTCGGCTTACGAGCAGTACTTC
TRBJ2-5	TRBV10-3	NA	TRBD1	CAISESTGLGQETQYF	TGTGCCATCAGTGAGTCGACAGGGTTGGGCCAAGAGACCCAGTACTTC
TRBJ2-7	TRBV11-2	NA	TRBD2	CASSPRASGRPHEQYF	TGTGCCAGCAGCCCTCGCGCTAGCGGGAGACCCCACGAGCAGTACTTC
TRBJ1-2	TRBV7-9	NA	NA	CASSLEDSNYGYTF	TGTGCCAGCAGCTTAGAGGACAGTAACTATGGCTACACCTTC
TRBJ1-2	TRBV13	NA	TRBD1	CASGTGLGHYGYTF	TGTGCCAGCGGGACAGGTTTGGGGCACTATGGCTACACCTTC
TRBJ1-5	TRBV7-8	NA	NA	CASSLSSKIRQPQHF	TGTGCCAGCAGCTTGTCCAGTAAAATTCGTCAGCCCCAGCATTTT
TRBJ1-5	TRBV27	NA	NA	CASRPGVINQPQHF	TGTGCCAGCAGGCCAGGGGTAATCAATCAGCCCCAGCATTTT
TRBJ1-4	TRBV25-1	NA	NA	CASSEGPGTANEKLFF	TGTGCCAGCAGTGAAGGCCCAGGGACTGCTAATGAAAAACTGTTTTTT
TRBJ2-1	TRBV9	NA	NA	CASSVEGSSVLRNEQFF	TGTGCCAGCAGCGTAGAAGGTTCTAGCGTATTACGCAATGAGCAGTTCTTC
TRBJ2-1	TRBV27	NA	TRBD2	CASSLGAGVRDEQFF	TGTGCCAGCAGTTTAGGTGCGGGAGTGAGGGATGAGCAGTTCTTC
TRBJ2-7	TRBV5-1	NA	TRBD2	CASSLGSSGSYEQYF	TGCGCCAGCAGCTTGGGGTCTAGCGGGAGTTACGAGCAGTACTTC
TRBJ1-1	TRBV6-5	NA	NA	CASSDRRSEAFF	TGTGCCAGCAGTGACCGGAGGTCGGAAGCTTTCTTT
TRBJ2-4	TRBV28	NA	NA	CASSLKGSLAKNIQYF	TGTGCCAGCAGTTTAAAGGGGTCTCTAGCCAAAAACATTCAGTACTTC
TRBJ1-2	TRBV19	once	NA	CASSPSGGGYGYTF	TGTGCCAGTAGCCCTTCTGGGGGTGGCTATGGCTACACCTTC
TRBJ1-1	TRBV9	NA	NA	CASSGITEEAFF	TGTGCCAGCAGCGGGATTACAGAGGAAGCTTTCTTT
TRBJ2-7	TRBV7-2	NA	NA	CASSLDEYGLEGDEQYF	TGTGCCAGCAGCTTAGATGAGTACGGACTAGAGGGGGACGAGCAGTACTTC
TRBJ2-5	TRBV28	NA	NA	CASSRRGNWETQYF	TGTGCCAGCAGCCGCAGGGGTAATTGGGAGACCCAGTACTTC
TRBJ2-5	TRBV9	once	NA	CASSEKYSVSQGETQYF	TGTGCCAGCAGCGAGAAGTATAGCGTCAGCCAGGGAGAGACCCAGTACTTC